This T cell receptor (beta chain) appears in the sequencing data of a study of blood T cell repertoires in COVID-19. Under the authors' procedure: Estimation of nucleated cell counts was performed using reference gene primer amplification. Clones were sequenced by immunoSEQ multiplex PCR, and TCRdb holds only the in-frame ones, with some missing. V, J and clone size were drawn from that table, and D and trimming were deduced from the DNA. The sample has some 310,000 clones, nearly 90% seen once; the top ten hold about 9.4%. Those who participated ranged in age from roughly 18 to 90 years and resided in approximately 23 US areas. The recovered donors of Cohort 3 showed two negative PCRs, clearance, or symptom resolution. The material sequenced was PBMCs or T cells enriched from blood (not recorded which). The clonotype originates from a woman aged 25 to 39 who had recovered from COVID-19.

CDR3 region: CASSLAGSLGQGYNEQFF. Here the CDR3 DNA reads TGCGCCAGCAGCTTGGCCGGTTCCCTGGGGCAGGGATACAATGAGCAGTTCTTC. The V call is TRBV5-1, the J call TRBJ2-1, with D tentatively TRBD1 (5 bases). Trimming stripped 0 bases from V and 4 bases from J, with 20 bases between. This CDR3 comprises 18 residues. CDR1 and CDR2 (germline): SGHRS, YFSETQ.